The 6 T cell receptor beta chains below all came from one sample that was sequenced in a study of CD8 T cells in Susac syndrome. Random hexamers were used to reverse transcribe the RNA input (about 0.5 to 1 ug). TCRdb passed the immunoSEQ multiplex PCR reads through MiXCR, listing each CDR3 protein once. This table has 250,000 to 300,000 distinct CDR3 sequences, approximately 90% appearing once. Sequenced material: CD8+ T cells from PBMCs. These receptors were obtained from a human donor with multiple sclerosis.

This chain uses TRBV6-2 or TRBV6-3 with TRBJ1-1; 7 positions agree with TRBD1. The trim removed 6 bases at V and 1 base at J, leaving 5 bases unmatched. Germline V gene lookup returns CDR1 MNHEY and CDR2 SVGEGT. CDR3 length: 14 amino acids. Here the CDR3 DNA reads TGTGCCAGCAGCGCGACAGGGCCGAACACTGAAGCTTTCTTT. This sequence encodes CASSATGPNTEAFF.

This chain uses TRBV19 with TRBJ1-4; no clear D gene. From germline, CDR1 is LNHDA and CDR2 SQIVND (reference sequence). This CDR3 contains 13 residues. Trimming removed 2 bases from V and 5 bases from J, with 6 bases in between. The CDR3 bases are TGTGCCAGTAGTATACAAGAAAATGAAAAACTGTTTTTT. Protein sequence: CASSIQENEKLFF.

V and J are TRBV19 and TRBJ1-6; TRBD1 is a possible D gene (6 bases). V lost 4 bases, J lost 7 bases, and 14 bases lay in between. Germline V gene data show CDR1 as LNHDA and CDR2 as SQIVND (reference sequence). The CDR3 has 15 residues. In DNA form, the CDR3 reads TGTGCCAGTAGTAACCGGGACACGGTGAATTCACCCCTCCACTTT. Translating it yields CASSNRDTVNSPLHF.

The chain recombines TRBV5-5 with TRBJ1-1; D uncertain. The CDR3 is made up of 12 amino acids. From germline, CDR1 is SGHKS and CDR2 YYEKEE (reference sequence). Trimming shortened V by 4 bases and J by 5 bases, and 9 bases separated the two germline ends. The CDR3: CASSVGRTEAFF. CDR3 nucleotide sequence: TGTGCCAGCAGCGTGGGGAGGACTGAAGCTTTCTTT.

This clonotype was counted a single time. The chain combines TRBV25-1 with TRBJ2-1, with D maybe TRBD1 (6 bases). CDR1 is MGHDK, CDR2 SYGVNS, per germline. V lost 3 bases and J 5 bases, leaving 11 bases between the germline ends. The CDR3 runs to 14 residues. The CDR3 reads CASSDRTENNEQFF. Here the CDR3 DNA reads TGTGCCAGCAGTGATCGGACAGAAAACAATGAGCAGTTCTTC.

A single count supports this clonotype. The chain recombines TRBV7-8 with TRBJ2-7, with D unresolved. V gave up 1 base and J gave up 0 bases, with 13 bases separating them. Germline loops: CDR1 SGHVS, CDR2 FQNEAQ. The CDR3 length is 16 residues. The CDR3 protein is CASSLGATTGSYEQYF. CDR3 DNA sequence: TGTGCCAGCAGCTTAGGGGCGACAACGGGCTCCTACGAGCAGTACTTC.